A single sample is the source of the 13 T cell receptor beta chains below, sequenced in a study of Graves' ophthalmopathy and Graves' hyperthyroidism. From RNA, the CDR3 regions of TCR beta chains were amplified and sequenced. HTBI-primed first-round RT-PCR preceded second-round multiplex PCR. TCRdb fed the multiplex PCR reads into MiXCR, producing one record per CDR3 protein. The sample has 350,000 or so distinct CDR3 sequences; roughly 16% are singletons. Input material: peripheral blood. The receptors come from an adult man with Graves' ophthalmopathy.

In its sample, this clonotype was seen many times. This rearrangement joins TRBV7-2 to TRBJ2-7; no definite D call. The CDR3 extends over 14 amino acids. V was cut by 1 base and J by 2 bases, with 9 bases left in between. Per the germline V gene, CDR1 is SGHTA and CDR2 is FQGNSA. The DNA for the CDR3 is TGTGCCAGCAGCTTAGGGGCAGAAACCTACGAGCAGTACTTC. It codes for CASSLGAETYEQYF.

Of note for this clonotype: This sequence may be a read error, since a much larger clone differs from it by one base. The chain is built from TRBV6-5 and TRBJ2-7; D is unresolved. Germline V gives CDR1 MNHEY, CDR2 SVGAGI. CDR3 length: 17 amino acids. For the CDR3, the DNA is TGTGTCAGCAGTTACTCGAGTACCGGAAAAAGCTCCTACGAGCAGTACTTC. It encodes CVSSYSSTGKSSYEQYF.

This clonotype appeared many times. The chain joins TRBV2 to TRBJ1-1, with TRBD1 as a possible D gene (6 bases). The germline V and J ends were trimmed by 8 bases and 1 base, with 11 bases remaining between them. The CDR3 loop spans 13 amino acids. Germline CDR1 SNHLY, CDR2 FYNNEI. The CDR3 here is CASVETGNTEAFF. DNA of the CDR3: TGTGCCAGCGTTGAGACAGGGAACACTGAAGCTTTCTTT. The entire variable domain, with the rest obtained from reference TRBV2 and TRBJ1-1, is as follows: EPEVTQTPSHQVTQMGQEVILRCVPISNHLYFYWYRQILGQKVEFLVSFYNNEISEKSEIFDDQFSVERPDGSNFTLKIRSTKLEDSAMYFCASVETGNTEAFFGQGTRLTVV.

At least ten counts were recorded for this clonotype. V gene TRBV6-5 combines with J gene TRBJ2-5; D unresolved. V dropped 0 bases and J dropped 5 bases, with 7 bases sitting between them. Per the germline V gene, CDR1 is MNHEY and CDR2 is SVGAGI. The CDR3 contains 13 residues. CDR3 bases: TGTGCCAGCAGTTACTCCACCGGGGAGACCCAGTACTTC. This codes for CASSYSTGETQYF.

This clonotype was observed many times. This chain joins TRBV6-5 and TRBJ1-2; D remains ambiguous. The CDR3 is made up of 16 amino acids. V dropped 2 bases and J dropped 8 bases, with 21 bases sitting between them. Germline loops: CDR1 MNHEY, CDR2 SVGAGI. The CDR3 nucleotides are TGTGCCAGCAGTTACCTCGAGAGGGTTCACCCGGGGGGCTACACCTTC. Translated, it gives CASSYLERVHPGGYTF.

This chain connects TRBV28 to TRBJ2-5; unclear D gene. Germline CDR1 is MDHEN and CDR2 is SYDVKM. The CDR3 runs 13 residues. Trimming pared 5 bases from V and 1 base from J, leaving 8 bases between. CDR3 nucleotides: TGTGCCAGCAGTATCCGGGTCCAAGAGACCCAGTACTTC. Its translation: CASSIRVQETQYF.

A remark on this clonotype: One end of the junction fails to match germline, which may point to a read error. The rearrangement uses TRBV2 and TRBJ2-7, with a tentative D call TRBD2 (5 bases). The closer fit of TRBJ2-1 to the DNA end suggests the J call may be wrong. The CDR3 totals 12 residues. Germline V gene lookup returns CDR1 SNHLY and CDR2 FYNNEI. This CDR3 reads CASNEEGYEQFF. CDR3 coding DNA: TGTGCCAGCAATGAAGAGGGCTACGAGCAGTTCTTC.

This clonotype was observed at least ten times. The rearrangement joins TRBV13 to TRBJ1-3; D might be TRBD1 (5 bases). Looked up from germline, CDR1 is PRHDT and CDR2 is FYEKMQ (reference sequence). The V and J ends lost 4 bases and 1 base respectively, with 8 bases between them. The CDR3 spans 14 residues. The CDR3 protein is CASSSRESGNTIYF. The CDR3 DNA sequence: TGTGCCAGCAGCTCCAGGGAATCTGGAAACACCATATATTTT.

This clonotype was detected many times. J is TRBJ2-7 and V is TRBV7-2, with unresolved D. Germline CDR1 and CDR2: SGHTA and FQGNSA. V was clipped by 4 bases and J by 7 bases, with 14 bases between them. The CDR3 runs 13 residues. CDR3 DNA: TGTGCCAGCAGCTACGGTGTCTTGGGGGAGCAGTACTTC. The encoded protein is CASSYGVLGEQYF.

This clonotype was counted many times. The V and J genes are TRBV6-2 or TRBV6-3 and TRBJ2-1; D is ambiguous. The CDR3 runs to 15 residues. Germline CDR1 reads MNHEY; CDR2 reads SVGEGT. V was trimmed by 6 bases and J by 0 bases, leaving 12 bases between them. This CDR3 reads CASRRGDSSYNEQFF. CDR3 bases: TGTGCCAGCAGACGAGGTGATAGCTCCTACAATGAGCAGTTCTTC.

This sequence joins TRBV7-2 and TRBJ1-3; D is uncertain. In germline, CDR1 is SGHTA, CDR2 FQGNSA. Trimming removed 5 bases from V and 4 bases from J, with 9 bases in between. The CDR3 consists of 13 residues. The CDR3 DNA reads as TGTGCCAGCAGCCTGGGGATAGGAAACACCATATATTTT. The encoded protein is CASSLGIGNTIYF.

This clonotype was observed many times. CDR3 DNA: TGTGCCAGCAGCCTGGCGACCGGGACAATAACCCCTTCACCCCTCCACTTT. Protein product: CASSLATGTITPSPLHF. The genes are TRBV4-2 and TRBJ1-6; possibly TRBD1 for D (6 bases). This CDR3 contains 17 residues. V was pared by 4 bases and J by 9 bases, with 22 bases between. CDR1 LGHNA and CDR2 YNFKEQ come from the germline V gene.

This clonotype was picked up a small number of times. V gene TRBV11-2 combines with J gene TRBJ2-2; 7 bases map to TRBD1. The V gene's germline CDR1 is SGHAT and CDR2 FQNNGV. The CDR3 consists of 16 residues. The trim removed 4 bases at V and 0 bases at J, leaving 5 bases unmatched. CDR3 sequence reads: CASSSYRGANTGELFF. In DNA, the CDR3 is TGTGCCAGCAGCTCGTACAGGGGCGCGAACACCGGGGAGCTGTTTTTT.